Below are 10 T cell receptor beta chains sequenced from a single sample in a study of identical twins. TCRdb re-called the 5' RACE reads through MiXCR, storing one row per CDR3 protein. The profile shows hundreds of thousands of distinct CDR3 sequences, 21% of them singletons. This same sample was also taken into another study, of T cells expressing NK-cell markers.

Specimen: PBMCs. These TCRs come from a woman aged 18-29 years in good health.

The genes are TRBV5-1 and TRBJ2-7, with D unresolved. Trimming took 0 bases from V and 6 from J, leaving 13 bases between them. This CDR3 has 14 amino acids. Germline-derived CDR1 and CDR2 are SGHRS and YFSETQ. The CDR3 bases are TGCGCCAGCAGCTTGGCCGGGCTGACCGGCGAGCAGTACTTC. This gives the protein CASSLAGLTGEQYF.

V is TRBV12-3 or TRBV12-4 and J is TRBJ2-5; a possible D gene is TRBD2 (6 bases). The V and J ends lost 6 bases and 1 base respectively, with 12 bases between them. The CDR3 extends over 14 amino acids. CDR3 region: CASREGRRQETQYF. CDR3 bases: TGTGCCAGCAGGGAGGGACGGCGCCAAGAGACCCAGTACTTC.

The table lists this clonotype with many counts. The chain couples TRBV5-1 to TRBJ2-3, with D unclear. From germline, CDR1 is SGHRS and CDR2 YFSETQ. This CDR3 comprises 14 residues. V shed 5 bases and J shed 1 base, with 11 bases lying between them. For the CDR3, the DNA is TGCGCCAGCAGTGGAGCCCGGGGCACAGATACGCAGTATTTT. Encoded protein: CASSGARGTDTQYF.

This clonotype was observed a handful of times. This rearrangement joins TRBV18 to TRBJ1-3; D unresolved. The CDR3 length is 13 residues. Trimming left V 3 bases short and J 2 bases short, with 5 bases between. Germline lookup yields CDR1 KGHSH and CDR2 LQKENI. The CDR3 sequence: CASSPAAGNTIYF. CDR3 nucleotides: TGTGCCAGCTCACCCGCAGCTGGAAACACCATATATTTT.

This clonotype has only a few counts. This CDR3 is CASSPRRVPTDTQYF. The CDR3 DNA is TGTGCCAGCAGCCCTAGAAGGGTACCCACAGATACGCAGTATTTT. The gene calls are TRBV6-1 and TRBJ2-3; D remains unclear. This CDR3 is 15 amino acids long. Trimming removed 6 bases from V and 2 bases from J, with 15 bases in between. Germline V gene sequence: CDR1 MNHNS, CDR2 SASEGT.

The V gene is TRBV27, the J gene TRBJ2-3; D is uncertain. There are 19 residues in the CDR3. The germline V gene has CDR1 MNHEY and CDR2 SMNVEV (reference sequence). V was trimmed by 5 bases and J by 4 bases, leaving 28 bases between them. The CDR3 DNA follows: TGTGCCAGCAGTCCGTACGGTCGGGCCCCGGTCGACGGTGCAGATACGCAGTATTTT. Its protein product is CASSPYGRAPVDGADTQYF.

Only a few counts were recorded for this clonotype. The chain is built from TRBV15 and TRBJ2-7, with TRBD2 matching 9 bases. The CDR3 is 16 amino acids. Trimming removed 1 base from V and 1 base from J; junction bases left unmatched: 5. CDR1 is LNHNV, CDR2 YYDKDF, per germline (reference sequence). DNA of the CDR3: TGTGCCACCAGCAGAGGTTGGACTAGCGCGTCCTACGAGCAGTACTTC. This translates into CATSRGWTSASYEQYF. Full variable domain (missing parts from reference TRBV15 and TRBJ2-7): DAMVIQNPRYQVTQFGKPVTLSCSQTLNHNVMYWYQQKSSQAPKLLFHYYDKDFNNEADTPDNFQSRRPNTSFCFLDIRSPGLGDTAMYLCATSRGWTSASYEQYFGPGTRLTVT.

The V gene is TRBV6-5, the J gene TRBJ2-1, with D hard to call. Trimming pared 4 bases from V and 2 bases from J, leaving 9 bases between. This CDR3 is built from 14 residues. The germline gives CDR1 MNHEY, CDR2 SVGAGI. CDR3 nucleotide sequence: TGTGCCAGCAGTTTCGTAGGGACCTACAATGAGCAGTTCTTC. Encoded protein: CASSFVGTYNEQFF.

The rearrangement joins TRBV11-2 to TRBJ2-7, with D perhaps TRBD1 (6 bases). This CDR3 region has 14 residues. Trimming left V 6 bases short and J 2 bases short, with 14 bases between. The germline V gene has CDR1 SGHAT and CDR2 FQNNGV. The CDR3 spells CASRTRDKPYEQYF. The CDR3 DNA reads TGTGCCAGCAGGACCCGGGACAAACCCTACGAGCAGTACTTC.

Of note for this clonotype: One end of the junction is discordant with germline, which a read error may explain. The V call is TRBV20-1, the J call TRBJ2-3, with D tentatively TRBD2 (6 bases). CDR1 is DFQATT and CDR2 is SNEGSKA in the germline V gene (reference sequence). CDR3 length: 11 residues. The CDR3 coding sequence is TGCAGTGCCAGAGCGGGAGATACGCAGTATTTT. Protein sequence: CSARAGDTQYF.